The clone carrying this TCR beta chain was seen at least ten times. Its antigen is undetermined. Using its own MiXCR run on the reads, TCRdb lists one record per CDR3 protein. Counted here are 210,000 or so distinct CDR3 sequences, approximately 7% occurring once; the ten biggest clones make up roughly 6%. The data are from a study of T cell repertoires in cytomegalovirus infection. Overall study: Carrying CMV and the relevant HLA type showed in public TCR beta signatures.

Overall study findings and caveats: Cumulative public TCR beta family frequency identified CMV carriers with the relevant HLA. Predominance within the ex vivo response was attributable to HLA-C-restricted CMV-specific TCR beta clonotypes.

The CDR3 extends over 14 amino acids. Trimming took off 5 bases at V and 0 bases at J, with 11 bases between the two ends. Germline V gives CDR1 SGHTA, CDR2 FQGNSA. The sample consisted of PBMCs. The TCR originated in a human donor in good health (CMV status not recorded). Some clones in this sample may be carry-over from other donors' samples. The chain has TRBV7-2 and TRBJ2-7; the D gene is possibly TRBD2 (5 bases). CDR3 sequence: CASSPGLRSYEQYF. Written as DNA, the CDR3 is TGTGCCAGCAGCCCAGGACTCCGCTCCTACGAGCAGTACTTC.